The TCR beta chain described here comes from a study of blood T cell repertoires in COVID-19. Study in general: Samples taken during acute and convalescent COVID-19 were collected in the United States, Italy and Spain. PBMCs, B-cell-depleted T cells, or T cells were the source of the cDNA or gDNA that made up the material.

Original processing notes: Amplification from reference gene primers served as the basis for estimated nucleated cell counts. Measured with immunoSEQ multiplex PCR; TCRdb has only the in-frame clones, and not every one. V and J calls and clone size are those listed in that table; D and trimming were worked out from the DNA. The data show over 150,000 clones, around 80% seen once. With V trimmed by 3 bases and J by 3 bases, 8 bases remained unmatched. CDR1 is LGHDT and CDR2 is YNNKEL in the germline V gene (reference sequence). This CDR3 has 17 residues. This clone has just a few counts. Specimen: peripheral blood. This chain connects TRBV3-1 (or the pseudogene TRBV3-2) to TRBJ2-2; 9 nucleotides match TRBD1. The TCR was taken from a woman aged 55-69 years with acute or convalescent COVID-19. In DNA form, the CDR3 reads TGTGCCAGCAGCCACCGTAAGGGGACAGGGCACACCGGGGAGCTGTTTTTT. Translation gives CASSHRKGTGHTGELFF.